Listed below are T cell receptor beta chains from one sample, sequenced in a study of blood T cell repertoires in COVID-19. Assay used: immunoSEQ multiplex PCR; TCRdb lists only in-frame clones, some missing. This repertoire shows under 350,000 clones, roughly 85% found once; its top ten account for approximately 12%. What was sequenced was peripheral blood. The receptors shown here come from a human donor in a cohort sampled during active COVID-19. Both conserved end residues are part of each CDR3. The D gene is left open where the match is weak. The size of a clone is reported for some rows only, either as once, few or many, or as a class for expanded clones.

V gene: TRBV29-1; D gene: TRBD1; J gene: TRBJ1-2; clone size: few; CDR3 protein: CSVDDPLGRGQGYTF; CDR3 DNA: TGCAGCGTTGATGACCCCTTAGGCAGGGGGCAAGGCTACACCTTC
V gene: TRBV24-1; D gene: -; J gene: TRBJ2-2; clone size: few; CDR3 protein: CATSARGRGTGELFF; CDR3 DNA: TGTGCCACCAGTGCCCGAGGACGGGGCACCGGGGAGCTGTTTTTT
V gene: TRBV6-1; D gene: -; J gene: TRBJ1-1; clone size: -; CDR3 protein: CASSEAQGMNTEAFF; CDR3 DNA: TGTGCCAGCAGTGAAGCCCAGGGGATGAACACTGAAGCTTTCTTT
V gene: TRBV19; D gene: TRBD2; J gene: TRBJ2-3; clone size: once; CDR3 protein: CASSIPASGSTDTQYF; CDR3 DNA: TGTGCCAGTAGTATCCCGGCTAGCGGGAGCACAGATACGCAGTATTTT
V gene: TRBV5-6; D gene: TRBD2; J gene: TRBJ2-3; clone size: many; CDR3 protein: CASMLFLAGSTDTQYF; CDR3 DNA: TGTGCCAGCATGCTTTTCCTAGCGGGAAGCACAGATACGCAGTATTTT
V gene: TRBV28; D gene: -; J gene: TRBJ1-1; clone size: -; CDR3 protein: CASSLRGNDAFF; CDR3 DNA: TGTGCCAGCAGTTTAAGAGGGAATGACGCTTTCTTT
V gene: TRBV29-1; D gene: -; J gene: TRBJ2-1; clone size: -; CDR3 protein: CSVDTAAGNEQFF; CDR3 DNA: TGCAGCGTTGACACCGCCGCAGGGAATGAGCAGTTCTTC
V gene: TRBV19; D gene: TRBD1; J gene: TRBJ1-6; clone size: few; CDR3 protein: CASKGSGQENSPLHF; CDR3 DNA: TGTGCCAGTAAGGGATCGGGACAGGAAAATTCACCCCTCCACTTT
V gene: TRBV7-9; D gene: -; J gene: TRBJ2-3; clone size: -; CDR3 protein: CASSQQRYTQYF; CDR3 DNA: TGTGCCAGCAGCCAGCAGAGGTATACGCAGTATTTT
V gene: TRBV24-1; D gene: TRBD2; J gene: TRBJ2-2; clone size: -; CDR3 protein: CATSDLGTTLGGNTGELFF; CDR3 DNA: TGTGCCACCAGTGATTTAGGGACTACACTGGGCGGGAACACCGGGGAGCTGTTTTTT
V gene: TRBV5-4; D gene: -; J gene: TRBJ2-2; clone size: -; CDR3 protein: CASSLAGRTGELFF; CDR3 DNA: TGTGCCAGCAGCTTGGCAGGGAGGACCGGGGAGCTGTTTTTT
V gene: TRBV3-1/TRBV3-2; D gene: -; J gene: TRBJ2-3; clone size: -; CDR3 protein: CASSQERQPRGTDTQYF; CDR3 DNA: TGTGCCAGCAGCCAAGAGAGGCAACCTCGGGGCACAGATACGCAGTATTTT
V gene: TRBV10-1; D gene: -; J gene: TRBJ2-3; clone size: once; CDR3 protein: CAALVTDTQYF; CDR3 DNA: TGCGCCGCTCTAGTGACAGATACGCAGTATTTT
V gene: TRBV19; D gene: -; J gene: TRBJ2-7; clone size: few; CDR3 protein: CASSTRVISYEQYF; CDR3 DNA: TGTGCCAGTAGCACTCGGGTGATCTCCTACGAGCAGTACTTC
V gene: TRBV9; D gene: -; J gene: TRBJ2-6; clone size: -; CDR3 protein: CASSLWEVQGSSGANVLTF; CDR3 DNA: TGTGCCAGCAGCCTCTGGGAGGTGCAGGGTAGCTCTGGGGCCAACGTCCTGACTTTC
V gene: TRBV7-8; D gene: TRBD2; J gene: TRBJ2-1; clone size: -; CDR3 protein: CASSPGLAGDHEQFF; CDR3 DNA: TGTGCCAGCAGCCCCGGACTAGCGGGAGATCATGAGCAGTTCTTC
V gene: TRBV6-5; D gene: TRBD2; J gene: TRBJ2-1; clone size: -; CDR3 protein: CASSSRVAGGSEQFF; CDR3 DNA: TGTGCCAGCAGTTCGCGCGTAGCGGGAGGGAGTGAGCAGTTCTTC
V gene: TRBV3-1/TRBV3-2; D gene: -; J gene: TRBJ2-2; clone size: -; CDR3 protein: CASSLQPGELFF; CDR3 DNA: TGTGCCAGCAGCCTACAGCCCGGGGAGCTGTTTTTT
V gene: TRBV29-1; D gene: TRBD1; J gene: TRBJ1-2; clone size: -; CDR3 protein: CSVEPQGADYGYTF; CDR3 DNA: TGCAGCGTTGAACCTCAGGGGGCCGACTATGGCTACACCTTC
V gene: TRBV5-5; D gene: TRBD2; J gene: TRBJ2-5; clone size: -; CDR3 protein: CASSLSRTSDRETQYF; CDR3 DNA: TGTGCCAGCAGCTTAAGCCGGACTAGCGATAGAGAGACCCAGTACTTC
V gene: TRBV5-1; D gene: -; J gene: TRBJ2-7; clone size: few; CDR3 protein: CASSLDRGNYEQYF; CDR3 DNA: TGCGCCAGCAGCTTGGATCGCGGCAACTACGAGCAGTACTTC
V gene: TRBV3-1/TRBV3-2; D gene: TRBD1; J gene: TRBJ2-1; clone size: -; CDR3 protein: CASSQGGQGRFF; CDR3 DNA: TGTGCCAGCAGCCAAGGTGGACAGGGACGGTTCTTC
V gene: TRBV19; D gene: TRBD1; J gene: TRBJ1-2; clone size: -; CDR3 protein: CASSNPDRVGAYGYTF; CDR3 DNA: TGTGCCAGTAGTAACCCCGACAGGGTGGGGGCCTATGGCTACACCTTC
V gene: TRBV5-4; D gene: -; J gene: TRBJ1-4; clone size: -; CDR3 protein: CASSLAGVEKLFF; CDR3 DNA: TGTGCCAGCAGCTTGGCCGGGGTAGAAAAACTGTTTTTT
V gene: TRBV7-2; D gene: -; J gene: TRBJ2-7; clone size: -; CDR3 protein: CASSFSARGSYEQYF; CDR3 DNA: TGTGCCAGCAGCTTCTCAGCCAGAGGCTCCTACGAGCAGTACTTC
V gene: TRBV19; D gene: -; J gene: TRBJ2-1; clone size: -; CDR3 protein: CASSIDLTGSYNEQFF; CDR3 DNA: TGTGCCAGTAGTATAGATCTAACAGGGTCCTACAATGAGCAGTTCTTC
V gene: TRBV24-1; D gene: TRBD1; J gene: TRBJ2-5; clone size: -; CDR3 protein: CATSEGTGGPQETQYF; CDR3 DNA: TGTGCCACCAGTGAAGGGACAGGGGGCCCGCAGGAGACCCAGTACTTC
V gene: TRBV6-5; D gene: TRBD2; J gene: TRBJ2-3; clone size: -; CDR3 protein: CASSYSGGLSTDTQYF; CDR3 DNA: TGTGCCAGCAGTTACTCGGGGGGGTTGAGCACAGATACGCAGTATTTT
V gene: TRBV2; D gene: -; J gene: TRBJ2-2; clone size: -; CDR3 protein: CASSERGARTRAGELFF; CDR3 DNA: TGTGCCAGCAGTGAACGGGGTGCCAGGACTCGTGCCGGGGAGCTGTTTTTT
V gene: TRBV2; D gene: -; J gene: TRBJ1-2; clone size: -; CDR3 protein: CASTPGAGGYTF; CDR3 DNA: TGTGCCAGCACCCCAGGGGCAGGTGGCTACACCTTC
V gene: TRBV20-1; D gene: -; J gene: TRBJ2-5; clone size: -; CDR3 protein: CSATGETQYF; CDR3 DNA: TGCAGTGCCACCGGGGAGACCCAGTACTTC
V gene: TRBV4-1; D gene: TRBD1; J gene: TRBJ1-2; clone size: -; CDR3 protein: CASSQDLVWDRAYTF; CDR3 DNA: TGCGCCAGCAGCCAAGATTTAGTGTGGGACAGGGCCTACACCTTC
V gene: TRBV25-1; D gene: TRBD2; J gene: TRBJ2-7; clone size: -; CDR3 protein: CASKGTSGMEQYF; CDR3 DNA: TGTGCCAGCAAAGGGACTAGCGGTATGGAGCAGTACTTC
V gene: TRBV19; D gene: -; J gene: TRBJ2-2; clone size: few; CDR3 protein: CASTGWASPNTGELFF; CDR3 DNA: TGTGCCAGTACTGGGTGGGCGAGCCCGAACACCGGGGAGCTGTTTTTT
V gene: TRBV6-5; D gene: -; J gene: TRBJ1-2; clone size: -; CDR3 protein: CASSYSQGQGGYTF; CDR3 DNA: TGTGCCAGCAGTTACTCCCAGGGTCAGGGGGGCTACACCTTC
V gene: TRBV20-1; D gene: TRBD2; J gene: TRBJ2-3; clone size: -; CDR3 protein: CSASRLANTDTQYF; CDR3 DNA: TGCAGTGCTAGTCGACTAGCGAACACAGATACGCAGTATTTT
V gene: TRBV3-1/TRBV3-2; D gene: -; J gene: TRBJ2-3; clone size: once; CDR3 protein: CASSPGGGRGLMDTQYF; CDR3 DNA: TGTGCCAGCAGCCCAGGTGGGGGGCGGGGGTTGATGGATACGCAGTATTTT
V gene: TRBV7-2; D gene: TRBD1; J gene: TRBJ1-5; clone size: -; CDR3 protein: CASSQGAGNQPQHF; CDR3 DNA: TGTGCCAGCAGTCAGGGGGCAGGCAATCAGCCCCAGCATTTT
V gene: TRBV7-9; D gene: -; J gene: TRBJ1-6; clone size: few; CDR3 protein: CASSLAPEKSPLHF; CDR3 DNA: TGTGCCAGCAGCTTAGCGCCGGAGAAGTCACCCCTCCACTTT
V gene: TRBV7-8; D gene: -; J gene: TRBJ1-5; clone size: -; CDR3 protein: CASSLRSGGDQPQHF; CDR3 DNA: TGTGCCAGCAGCCTGCGGTCGGGGGGTGATCAGCCCCAGCATTTT
V gene: TRBV18; D gene: -; J gene: TRBJ2-1; clone size: -; CDR3 protein: CASSPVNRHYNEQFF; CDR3 DNA: TGTGCCAGCTCACCAGTAAACAGGCACTACAATGAGCAGTTCTTC
V gene: TRBV2; D gene: TRBD1; J gene: TRBJ2-1; clone size: -; CDR3 protein: CASRPGTAYNEQFF; CDR3 DNA: TGTGCCAGCAGACCAGGGACAGCTTACAATGAGCAGTTCTTC
V gene: TRBV7-2; D gene: TRBD2; J gene: TRBJ2-3; clone size: -; CDR3 protein: CASSLHGRATRTDTQYF; CDR3 DNA: TGTGCCAGCAGCTTGCATGGGAGGGCGACCCGCACAGATACGCAGTATTTT
V gene: TRBV5-1; D gene: -; J gene: TRBJ1-3; clone size: once; CDR3 protein: CASSLSPFLGTRLPHYSGNTIYF; CDR3 DNA: TGCGCCAGCAGCTTGTCCCCTTTTCTAGGGACAAGGCTCCCTCATTACTCTGGAAACACCATATATTTT
V gene: TRBV11-2; D gene: -; J gene: TRBJ1-2; clone size: few; CDR3 protein: CASSLGPGINYGYTF; CDR3 DNA: TGTGCCAGCAGCTTAGGCCCGGGAATTAACTATGGCTACACCTTC
V gene: TRBV6-2/TRBV6-3; D gene: -; J gene: TRBJ1-1; clone size: -; CDR3 protein: CASSYAGGNTEAFF; CDR3 DNA: TGTGCCAGCAGTTACGCCGGGGGAAACACTGAAGCTTTCTTT
V gene: TRBV7-9; D gene: -; J gene: TRBJ2-4; clone size: -; CDR3 protein: CASSLSILGGKNIQYF; CDR3 DNA: TGTGCCAGCAGCTTAAGCATACTAGGTGGGAAAAACATTCAGTACTTC
V gene: TRBV4-1; D gene: TRBD1; J gene: TRBJ2-7; clone size: few; CDR3 protein: CASSQVPGTATYEQYF; CDR3 DNA: TGCGCCAGCAGCCAAGTTCCCGGGACAGCCACCTACGAGCAGTACTTC
V gene: TRBV9; D gene: -; J gene: TRBJ1-5; clone size: once; CDR3 protein: CASSVDAGKNQPQHF; CDR3 DNA: TGTGCCAGCAGCGTAGATGCAGGGAAGAATCAGCCCCAGCATTTT
V gene: TRBV5-1; D gene: -; J gene: TRBJ2-5; clone size: -; CDR3 protein: CASSPRGRDFQETQYF; CDR3 DNA: TGCGCCAGCAGCCCTAGGGGGCGGGATTTCCAAGAGACCCAGTACTTC
V gene: TRBV7-9; D gene: -; J gene: TRBJ2-7; clone size: -; CDR3 protein: CASSVDSIWQYF; CDR3 DNA: TGTGCCAGCAGCGTGGACAGTATTTGGCAGTACTTC
V gene: TRBV11-2; D gene: TRBD2; J gene: TRBJ2-1; clone size: -; CDR3 protein: CASSLGLAGEDEQFF; CDR3 DNA: TGTGCCAGCAGCTTGGGACTAGCGGGAGAAGATGAGCAGTTCTTC
V gene: TRBV15; D gene: TRBD1; J gene: TRBJ2-2; clone size: few; CDR3 protein: CATSRDGDRANTGELFF; CDR3 DNA: TGTGCCACCAGCAGAGACGGGGACAGAGCGAACACCGGGGAGCTGTTTTTT
V gene: TRBV6-1; D gene: -; J gene: TRBJ1-1; clone size: -; CDR3 protein: CASSEPGGGTEAFF; CDR3 DNA: TGTGCCAGCAGTGAACCGGGAGGAGGCACTGAAGCTTTCTTT
V gene: TRBV4-1; D gene: -; J gene: TRBJ1-2; clone size: -; CDR3 protein: CASSQGAGVNYGYTF; CDR3 DNA: TGCGCCAGCAGCCAAGGGGCAGGGGTAAACTATGGCTACACCTTC
V gene: TRBV19; D gene: -; J gene: TRBJ2-6; clone size: -; CDR3 protein: CASSLSGANVLTF; CDR3 DNA: TGTGCCAGTAGTCTCTCTGGGGCCAACGTCCTGACTTTC
V gene: TRBV30; D gene: -; J gene: TRBJ1-6; clone size: -; CDR3 protein: CAWSQGVASPLHF; CDR3 DNA: TGTGCCTGGAGTCAAGGGGTCGCTTCACCCCTCCACTTT
V gene: TRBV27; D gene: -; J gene: TRBJ1-4; clone size: -; CDR3 protein: CASSLSVRGTDEKLFF; CDR3 DNA: TGTGCCAGCAGTTTATCGGTGCGGGGCACTGATGAAAAACTGTTTTTT
V gene: TRBV30; D gene: TRBD1; J gene: TRBJ1-1; clone size: -; CDR3 protein: CAWINRGRRTEAFF; CDR3 DNA: TGTGCCTGGATAAATAGGGGGCGACGGACTGAAGCTTTCTTT
V gene: TRBV15; D gene: -; J gene: TRBJ1-4; clone size: -; CDR3 protein: CATSKRATNEKLFF; CDR3 DNA: TGTGCCACCAGCAAACGGGCAACTAATGAAAAACTGTTTTTT